This passage covers 3 T cell receptor beta chains from one sample sequenced in a study of T cell clusters in autoimmune cytopenias. TRB was amplified from 250 ng of peripheral blood genomic DNA per sample. TRB rearrangements were amplified by touch-down multiplex PCR with mixed TRB-A/B primers. TCRdb reanalyzed the multiplex PCR reads and collapses them to one entry per CDR3 protein, without DNA. In total, the table holds about 580 distinct CDR3 sequences. The sample consisted of peripheral blood. The receptors stem from a human donor with an autoimmune cytopenia or autoimmune hepatitis (not recorded which).

This clonotype is classed as medium-sized by frequency. The chain combines TRBV28 with TRBJ2-5; absent DNA, TCRdb's TRBD2 call cannot be checked. Germline CDR1 is MDHEN and CDR2 is SYDVKM. This CDR3 is built from 16 residues. CDR3 loop: CASRTGTSGSMETQYF.

This clonotype is identified as medium-sized from frequency. The chain combines TRBV27 with TRBJ1-4. The CDR3 extends over 13 amino acids. Germline CDR1 and CDR2: MNHEY and SMNVEV (reference sequence). The CDR3: CASSRGTNEKLFF.

The V call is TRBV10-3, the J call TRBJ1-5. The CDR3 runs to 17 residues. Germline V lookup: CDR1 ENHRY, CDR2 SYGVKD. The CDR3 sequence is CAISEGGTAGRNQPQHF.